Below, 20 T cell receptor beta chains from the same sample are listed, as sequenced in a study of blood T cell repertoires in COVID-19 (dated by TCRdb to the early 2020s). The library was made by the immunoSEQ multiplex PCR assay. TCRdb took over this immuneACCESS table, retaining in-frame rearrangements with V and J assigned. Such tables are incomplete; in checked studies, under half of the missing clones stem from an unresolved V gene, and the remainder is unexplained. The sample table shows 65,000 to 100,000 clones, and 85% to 90% are seen once. The ten largest account for roughly 4.8% of the sample. The source material was peripheral blood. All receptors come from a woman of 80 years or more with acute or convalescent COVID-19.

V is TRBV2 and J is TRBJ1-6, with 8 bases fitting TRBD1. The J segment lost 3 bases and the V segment lost 9 bases, leaving 4 bases of the junction unmatched. Germline assignment: CDR1 SNHLY and CDR2 FYNNEI. This CDR3 spans 14 amino acids. The CDR3, as DNA: TGTGCCAGGACAACAGGGGGCTATAATTCACCCCTCCACTTT. Amino acids: CARTTGGYNSPLHF.

This clone was recorded a few times. The V call is TRBV3-1 (or the pseudogene TRBV3-2), the J call TRBJ1-5; D is perhaps TRBD1 (5 bases). This CDR3 region has 15 residues. The germline gives CDR1 LGHDT, CDR2 YNNKEL (reference sequence). The V end was cut by 1 base, the J end by 0 bases, with 7 bases between. In DNA, the CDR3 is TGTGCCAGCAGCCAAGCGGGGGGTAGCAATCAGCCCCAGCATTTT. It codes for CASSQAGGSNQPQHF.

This clone was seen a few times. V is TRBV7-2 and J is TRBJ2-1; TRBD2 matches 9 bases. With 2 bases clipped from V and 7 bases from J, the junction kept 9 bases outside the gene matches. The germline V gene encodes CDR1 SGHTA and CDR2 FQGNSA. This CDR3 spans 16 amino acids. The CDR3 DNA reads TGTGCCAGCAGCTTATTTAGCGGGGGAATCAGGAATGAGCAGTTCTTC. Amino acid sequence: CASSLFSGGIRNEQFF.

The chain employs TRBV11-3 and TRBJ2-1; 10 nucleotides match TRBD2. The CDR3 length is 16 residues. Germline CDR1 reads SGHNT; CDR2 reads YENEEA. V was pared by 0 bases and J by 5 bases, with 4 bases of the junction left unmatched. The CDR3 DNA reads as TGTGCCAGCAGCTTAGAGGGGACTAGCGTAGACAATGAGCAGTTCTTC. This gives the protein CASSLEGTSVDNEQFF.

CDR3 protein: CASQAGLNEKLFF. For the CDR3, the DNA is TGTGCCAGCCAGGCGGGGCTTAATGAAAAACTGTTTTTT. The V and J genes are TRBV2 and TRBJ1-4, with D perhaps matching TRBD1 (5 bases). This CDR3 contains 13 residues. Germline values: CDR1 SNHLY, CDR2 FYNNEI. The V and J ends lost 8 bases and 4 bases respectively, with 11 bases between them. The full variable domain, its missing parts supplied by reference TRBV2 and TRBJ1-4, is EPEVTQTPSHQVTQMGQEVILRCVPISNHLYFYWYRQILGQKVEFLVSFYNNEISEKSEIFDDQFSVERPDGSNFTLKIRSTKLEDSAMYFCASQAGLNEKLFFGSGTQLSVL.

The gene calls are TRBV2 and TRBJ1-5; 7 nucleotides match TRBD1. This CDR3 contains 13 residues. Germline CDR1 reads SNHLY; CDR2 reads FYNNEI. The V and J ends lost 7 bases and 6 bases, in that order; junction bases with no gene match: 6. The CDR3 is CASNMDRSQPQHF. As DNA, the CDR3 is TGTGCCAGCAATATGGACAGGAGTCAGCCCCAGCATTTT.

This sequence joins TRBV11-2 and TRBJ2-5; D is unresolved. Germline CDR1 reads SGHAT; CDR2 reads FQNNGV. V was clipped by 3 bases and J by 3 bases, with 8 bases between them. This CDR3 is 13 amino acids long. The CDR3 is CASSLAAEETQYF. As DNA, the CDR3 is TGTGCCAGCAGCTTGGCTGCTGAAGAGACCCAGTACTTC.

This clone was seen a few times. The chain links TRBV19 to TRBJ1-2; TRBD1 matches 9 bases. V dropped 5 bases and J dropped 6; count of bases not matched to a gene: 7. From germline, CDR1 is LNHDA and CDR2 SQIVND (reference sequence). The CDR3 contains 14 residues. The CDR3 sequence: CASSLQGALDGYTF. CDR3 bases: TGTGCCAGTAGTTTACAGGGGGCTCTGGATGGCTACACCTTC. Filled out from reference TRBV19 and TRBJ1-2, the complete variable domain reads DGGITQSPKYLFRKEGQNVTLSCEQNLNHDAMYWYRQDPGQGLRLIYYSQIVNDFQKGDIAEGYSVSREKKESFPLTVTSAQKNPTAFYLCASSLQGALDGYTFGSGTRLTVV.

This clone appeared a single time. The chain uses TRBV27 and TRBJ1-4; D ambiguous. The CDR3 extends over 15 amino acids. Deletions cut 3 bases from V and 4 bases from J, with 12 bases between. Germline V gene sequence: CDR1 MNHEY, CDR2 SMNVEV (reference sequence). CDR3 nucleotide sequence: TGTGCCAGCAGTTTCATCCCGGTAGTTAATGAAAAACTGTTTTTT. Its translation: CASSFIPVVNEKLFF.

This CDR3 is CASSQGGGVKTQYF. DNA of the CDR3: TGTGCCAGCAGCCAAGGAGGGGGCGTAAAGACCCAGTACTTC. The V call is TRBV3-1 (or the pseudogene TRBV3-2), the J call TRBJ2-5; 7 nucleotides match TRBD1. From germline, CDR1 is LGHDT and CDR2 YNNKEL (reference sequence). V lost 1 base and J lost 6; bases outside the gene matches: 5. The CDR3 spans 14 residues.

J is TRBJ1-3 and V is TRBV19; maybe TRBD1 (6 bases). The CDR3 has 13 amino acids. Germline CDR1 reads LNHDA; CDR2 reads SQIVND (reference sequence). Trimming cost V 5 bases and J 9 bases, with 14 bases left between them. As DNA, the CDR3 is TGTGCCAGTAGTCCCAGCAGGGGACGCACCATATATTTT. Protein product: CASSPSRGRTIYF.

The gene calls are TRBV5-4 and TRBJ1-1; TRBD1 matches 9 bases. From germline, CDR1 is SGHNT and CDR2 YYREEE (reference sequence). This CDR3 is built from 16 residues. The junction had 10 bases not matched to a gene; V was cut back by 4 bases and J by 3 bases. CDR3 amino acids: CASSPSPGTGHTEAFF. CDR3 nucleotides: TGTGCCAGCAGCCCTAGTCCCGGGACAGGGCACACTGAAGCTTTCTTT.

This clone was observed a handful of times. The chain has TRBV9 and TRBJ2-1, with a weak D call TRBD2 (6 bases). Germline assignment: CDR1 SGDLS and CDR2 YYNGEE. V shed 0 bases and J shed 1 base, with 8 bases lying between them. The CDR3 runs 15 residues. Written as DNA, the CDR3 is TGTGCCAGCAGCGTAGGTAGCGGTTCCTACAATGAGCAGTTCTTC. Its protein is CASSVGSGSYNEQFF. Looking up the rest from reference TRBV9 and TRBJ2-1 gives the full variable domain: DSGVTQTPKHLITATGQRVTLRCSPRSGDLSVYWYQQSLDQGLQFLIQYYNGEERAKGNILERFSAQQFPDLHSELNLSSLELGDSALYFCASSVGSGSYNEQFFGPGTRLTVL.

The genes are TRBV19 and TRBJ1-2; TRBD1 matches at 10 bases. CDR3 length: 13 residues. J was trimmed by 4 bases and V by 7 bases; bases with no gene match: 3. The germline gives CDR1 LNHDA, CDR2 SQIVND (reference sequence). The CDR3 region has the DNA TGTGCCAGTATGGGACAGGGGACCTATGGCTACACCTTC. Protein product: CASMGQGTYGYTF.

This clone came up a few times. Other DNA sequences in the same sample also yield this CDR3. The V and J genes are TRBV9 and TRBJ1-3; TRBD1 matches at 7 bases. Germline values: CDR1 SGDLS, CDR2 YYNGEE. The CDR3 length is 13 residues. Trimming removed 3 bases from V and 4 bases from J; junction bases left unmatched: 1. The CDR3 reads CASSADRGNTIYF. The CDR3 coding sequence is TGTGCCAGCAGCGCGGACAGGGGAAACACCATATATTTT.

A single count supports this clone. The chain links TRBV28 to TRBJ2-1; 7 bases line up with TRBD2. This CDR3 comprises 14 residues. Germline CDR1 is MDHEN and CDR2 is SYDVKM. V was pared by 6 bases and J by 6 bases, with 8 bases of the junction left unmatched. CDR3 sequence (DNA): TGTGCCAGCAGCACAAGGAGCGGGACCAATGAGCAGTTCTTC. Translation: CASSTRSGTNEQFF.

The chain recombines TRBV19 with TRBJ1-5, with 9 bases identical to TRBD1. The CDR3 contains 16 residues. Looked up from germline, CDR1 is LNHDA and CDR2 is SQIVND (reference sequence). V trimming: 3 bases; J trimming: 2 bases; junction bases outside the gene matches: 5. CDR3 nucleotides: TGTGCCAGTAGTATGGGGACAGGGTCTGGCAATCAGCCCCAGCATTTT. It specifies CASSMGTGSGNQPQHF. Full variable domain (remainder filled in from reference TRBV19 and TRBJ1-5): DGGITQSPKYLFRKEGQNVTLSCEQNLNHDAMYWYRQDPGQGLRLIYYSQIVNDFQKGDIAEGYSVSREKKESFPLTVTSAQKNPTAFYLCASSMGTGSGNQPQHFGDGTRLSIL.

CDR3 in DNA: TGTGCCAGCAGGGAGGGCGGGGCCAAAAACATTCAGTACTTC. This codes for CASREGGAKNIQYF. V gene TRBV5-4 combines with J gene TRBJ2-4; D perhaps matches TRBD2 (6 bases). Germline lookup yields CDR1 SGHNT and CDR2 YYREEE (reference sequence). V lost 5 bases and J lost 1, with 10 bases in between. The CDR3 loop spans 14 amino acids.

This chain connects TRBV27 to TRBJ2-7; TRBD1 matches 8 bases. V shed 6 bases and J 0 bases; nucleotides not matched to a gene: 7. The CDR3 covers 15 residues. Looked up from germline, CDR1 is MNHEY and CDR2 is SMNVEV (reference sequence). In DNA, the CDR3 is TGTGCCAGCAGCCGCAGGGGGCTTAGCTCCTACGAGCAGTACTTC. Protein sequence: CASSRRGLSSYEQYF.

This clone has only a few counts. V gene TRBV6-1 combines with J gene TRBJ2-5; TRBD1 matches at 8 bases. J gave up 4 bases and V 2 bases, and 3 bases lay outside the gene matches. This CDR3 is 14 amino acids long. Germline CDR1 and CDR2: MNHNS and SASEGT. DNA for the CDR3: TGTGCCAGCAGTGAACTAACAGGGGGAGAGACCCAGTACTTC. It yields the protein CASSELTGGETQYF.